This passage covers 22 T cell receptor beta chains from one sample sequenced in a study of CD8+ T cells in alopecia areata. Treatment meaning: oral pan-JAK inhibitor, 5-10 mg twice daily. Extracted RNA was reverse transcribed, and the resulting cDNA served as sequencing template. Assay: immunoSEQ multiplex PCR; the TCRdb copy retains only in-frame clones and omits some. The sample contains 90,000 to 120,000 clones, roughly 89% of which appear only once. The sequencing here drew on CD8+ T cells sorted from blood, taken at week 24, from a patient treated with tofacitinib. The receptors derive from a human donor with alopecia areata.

CDR3 nucleotide sequence: TGTGCCAGCAGCTCCTTGGCGACAGATACGCAGTATTTT. This codes for CASSSLATDTQYF. J is TRBJ2-3 and V is TRBV11-2, with D unresolved. CDR3 length: 13 amino acids. Germline CDR1 SGHAT, CDR2 FQNNGV. V lost 4 bases and J 3 bases, leaving 8 bases between the germline ends.

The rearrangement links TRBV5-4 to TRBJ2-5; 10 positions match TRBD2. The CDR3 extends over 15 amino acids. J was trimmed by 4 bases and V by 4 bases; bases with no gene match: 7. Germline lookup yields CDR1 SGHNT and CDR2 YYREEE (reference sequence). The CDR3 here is CASSPAGGPGETQYF. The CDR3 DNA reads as TGTGCCAGCAGCCCAGCGGGGGGGCCGGGAGAGACCCAGTACTTC.

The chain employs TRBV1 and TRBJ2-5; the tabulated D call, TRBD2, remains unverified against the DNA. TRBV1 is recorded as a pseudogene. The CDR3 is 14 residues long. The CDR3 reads CTSSQDQRRQTQYF. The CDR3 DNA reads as TGCACCAGCAGCCAAGATCAGAGGAGGCAGACCCAGTACTTC.

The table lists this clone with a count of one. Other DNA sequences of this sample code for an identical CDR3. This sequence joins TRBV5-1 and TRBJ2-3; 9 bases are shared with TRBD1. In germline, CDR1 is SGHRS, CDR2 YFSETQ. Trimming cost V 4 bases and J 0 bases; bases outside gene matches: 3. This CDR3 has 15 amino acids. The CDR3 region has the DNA TGCGCCAGCAGCCCCGGGACAGGGAGCACAGATACGCAGTATTTT. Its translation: CASSPGTGSTDTQYF.

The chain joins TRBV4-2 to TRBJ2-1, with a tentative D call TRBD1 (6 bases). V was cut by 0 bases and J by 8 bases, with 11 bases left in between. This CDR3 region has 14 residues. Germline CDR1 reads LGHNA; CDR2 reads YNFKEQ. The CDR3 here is CASSQDWDTDEQFF. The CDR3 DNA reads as TGTGCCAGCAGCCAAGACTGGGACACGGATGAGCAGTTCTTC.

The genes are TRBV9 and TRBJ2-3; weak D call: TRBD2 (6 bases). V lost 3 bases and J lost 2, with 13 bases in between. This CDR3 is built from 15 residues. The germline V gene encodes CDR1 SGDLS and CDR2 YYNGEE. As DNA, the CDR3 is TGTGCCAGCAGCGGCTCCGGGACTCTCACAGATACGCAGTATTTT. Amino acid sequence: CASSGSGTLTDTQYF.

The DNA for the CDR3 is TGTGCCAGCAGTTACTCGACAGGGGGCAATGAGCAGTTCTTC. The encoded protein is CASSYSTGGNEQFF. V gene TRBV6-5 combines with J gene TRBJ2-1; 9 nucleotides line up with TRBD1. Trimming cost V 0 bases and J 6 bases; bases outside gene matches: 0. The CDR3 sequence is 14 residues long. CDR1 is MNHEY and CDR2 is SVGAGI in the germline V gene.

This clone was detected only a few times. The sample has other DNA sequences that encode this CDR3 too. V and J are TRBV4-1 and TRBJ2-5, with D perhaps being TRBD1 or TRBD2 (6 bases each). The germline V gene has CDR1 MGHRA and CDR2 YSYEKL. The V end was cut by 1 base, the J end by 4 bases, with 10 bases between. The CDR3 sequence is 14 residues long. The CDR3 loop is CASSQVGGRETQYF. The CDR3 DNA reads TGCGCCAGCAGCCAAGTGGGGGGCCGAGAGACCCAGTACTTC.

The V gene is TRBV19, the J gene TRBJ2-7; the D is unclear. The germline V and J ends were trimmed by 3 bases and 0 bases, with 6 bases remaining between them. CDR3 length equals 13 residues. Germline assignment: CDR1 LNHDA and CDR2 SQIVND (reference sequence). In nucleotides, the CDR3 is TGTGCCAGTAGTATCCACCTCTCCTACGAGCAGTACTTC. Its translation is CASSIHLSYEQYF.

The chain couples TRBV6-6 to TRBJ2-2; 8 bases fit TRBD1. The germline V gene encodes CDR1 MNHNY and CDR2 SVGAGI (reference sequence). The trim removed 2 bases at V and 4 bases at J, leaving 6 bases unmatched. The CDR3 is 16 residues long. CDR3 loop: CASSYPRTGSTGELFF. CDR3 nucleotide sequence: TGTGCCAGCAGTTACCCGCGGACAGGGTCCACCGGGGAGCTGTTTTTT.

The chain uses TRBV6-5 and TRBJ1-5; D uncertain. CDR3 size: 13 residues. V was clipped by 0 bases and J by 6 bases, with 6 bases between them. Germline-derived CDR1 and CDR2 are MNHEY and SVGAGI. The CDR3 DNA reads TGTGCCAGCAGTTACTCGATTACTCAGCCCCAGCATTTT. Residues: CASSYSITQPQHF.

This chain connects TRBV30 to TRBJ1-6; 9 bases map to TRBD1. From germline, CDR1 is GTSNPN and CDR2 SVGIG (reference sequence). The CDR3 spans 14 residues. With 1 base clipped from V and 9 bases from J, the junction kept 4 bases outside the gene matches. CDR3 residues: CAWSEGQGSSPLHF. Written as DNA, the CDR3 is TGTGCCTGGAGTGAAGGACAGGGGAGTTCACCCCTCCACTTT.

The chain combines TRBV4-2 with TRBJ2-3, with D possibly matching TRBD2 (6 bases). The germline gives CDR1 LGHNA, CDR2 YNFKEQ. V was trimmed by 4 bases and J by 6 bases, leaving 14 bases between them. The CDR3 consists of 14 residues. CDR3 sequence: CASSPGRWADTQYF. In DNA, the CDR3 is TGTGCCAGCAGCCCGGGGAGGTGGGCGGATACGCAGTATTTT.

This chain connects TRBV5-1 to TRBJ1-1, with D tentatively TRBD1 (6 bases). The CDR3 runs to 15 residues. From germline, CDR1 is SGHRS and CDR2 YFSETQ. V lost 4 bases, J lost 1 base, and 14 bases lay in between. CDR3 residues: CASSLRTDTNTEAFF. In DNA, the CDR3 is TGCGCCAGCAGCCTAAGGACAGACACGAACACTGAAGCTTTCTTT.

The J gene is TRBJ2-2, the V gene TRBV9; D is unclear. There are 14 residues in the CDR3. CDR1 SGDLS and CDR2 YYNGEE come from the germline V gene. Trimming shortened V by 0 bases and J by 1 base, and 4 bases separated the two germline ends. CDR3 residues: CASSVDGNTGELFF. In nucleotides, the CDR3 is TGTGCCAGCAGCGTAGACGGGAACACCGGGGAGCTGTTTTTT.

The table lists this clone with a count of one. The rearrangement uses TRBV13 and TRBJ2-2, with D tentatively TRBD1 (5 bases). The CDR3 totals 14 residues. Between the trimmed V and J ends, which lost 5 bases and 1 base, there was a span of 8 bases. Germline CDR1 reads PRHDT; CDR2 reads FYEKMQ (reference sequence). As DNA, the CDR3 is TGTGCCAGCAGCCCCGACAGGAACACCGGGGAGCTGTTTTTT. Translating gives CASSPDRNTGELFF.

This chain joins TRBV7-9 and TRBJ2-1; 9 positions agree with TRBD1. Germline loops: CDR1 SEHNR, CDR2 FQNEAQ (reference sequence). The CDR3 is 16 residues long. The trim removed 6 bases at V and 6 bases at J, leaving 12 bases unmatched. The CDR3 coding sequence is TGTGCCAGCAGGGACCGTGGGACAGGGATAAGCAATGAGCAGTTCTTC. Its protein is CASRDRGTGISNEQFF.

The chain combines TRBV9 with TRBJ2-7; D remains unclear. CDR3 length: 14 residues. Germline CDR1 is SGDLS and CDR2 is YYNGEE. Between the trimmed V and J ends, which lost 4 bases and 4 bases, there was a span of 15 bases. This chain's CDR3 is CASSPPSQPYEQYF. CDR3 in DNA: TGTGCCAGCAGCCCACCATCCCAGCCGTACGAGCAGTACTTC.

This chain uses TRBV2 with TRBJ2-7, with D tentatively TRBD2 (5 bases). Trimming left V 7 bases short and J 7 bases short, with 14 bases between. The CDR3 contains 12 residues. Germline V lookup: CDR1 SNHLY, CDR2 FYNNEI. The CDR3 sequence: CASMDEDWEQYF. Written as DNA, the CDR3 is TGTGCCAGCATGGACGAGGACTGGGAGCAGTACTTC.

The CDR3 DNA is TGCAGCGCATCCCTCTCGGGTTTTGAAGAGCAGTTCTTC. Its translation is CSASLSGFEEQFF. The rearrangement links TRBV29-1 to TRBJ2-1, with D unresolved. Germline values: CDR1 SQVTM, CDR2 ANQGSEA. The CDR3 sequence is 13 residues long. V was clipped by 7 bases and J by 10 bases, with 20 bases between them.

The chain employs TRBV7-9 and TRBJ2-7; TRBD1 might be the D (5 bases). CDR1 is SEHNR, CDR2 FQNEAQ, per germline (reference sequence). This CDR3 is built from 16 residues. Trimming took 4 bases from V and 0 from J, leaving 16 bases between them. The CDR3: CASSSPVGPSSYEQYF. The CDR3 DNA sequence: TGTGCCAGCAGCTCCCCCGTGGGGCCCAGCTCCTACGAGCAGTACTTC.

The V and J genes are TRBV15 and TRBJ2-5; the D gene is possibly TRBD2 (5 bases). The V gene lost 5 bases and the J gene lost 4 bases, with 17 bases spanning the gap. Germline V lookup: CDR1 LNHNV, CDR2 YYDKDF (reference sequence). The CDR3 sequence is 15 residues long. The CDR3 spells CATSLSVSGSETQYF. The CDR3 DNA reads TGTGCCACCAGCCTTAGTGTCTCGGGGTCAGAGACCCAGTACTTC.